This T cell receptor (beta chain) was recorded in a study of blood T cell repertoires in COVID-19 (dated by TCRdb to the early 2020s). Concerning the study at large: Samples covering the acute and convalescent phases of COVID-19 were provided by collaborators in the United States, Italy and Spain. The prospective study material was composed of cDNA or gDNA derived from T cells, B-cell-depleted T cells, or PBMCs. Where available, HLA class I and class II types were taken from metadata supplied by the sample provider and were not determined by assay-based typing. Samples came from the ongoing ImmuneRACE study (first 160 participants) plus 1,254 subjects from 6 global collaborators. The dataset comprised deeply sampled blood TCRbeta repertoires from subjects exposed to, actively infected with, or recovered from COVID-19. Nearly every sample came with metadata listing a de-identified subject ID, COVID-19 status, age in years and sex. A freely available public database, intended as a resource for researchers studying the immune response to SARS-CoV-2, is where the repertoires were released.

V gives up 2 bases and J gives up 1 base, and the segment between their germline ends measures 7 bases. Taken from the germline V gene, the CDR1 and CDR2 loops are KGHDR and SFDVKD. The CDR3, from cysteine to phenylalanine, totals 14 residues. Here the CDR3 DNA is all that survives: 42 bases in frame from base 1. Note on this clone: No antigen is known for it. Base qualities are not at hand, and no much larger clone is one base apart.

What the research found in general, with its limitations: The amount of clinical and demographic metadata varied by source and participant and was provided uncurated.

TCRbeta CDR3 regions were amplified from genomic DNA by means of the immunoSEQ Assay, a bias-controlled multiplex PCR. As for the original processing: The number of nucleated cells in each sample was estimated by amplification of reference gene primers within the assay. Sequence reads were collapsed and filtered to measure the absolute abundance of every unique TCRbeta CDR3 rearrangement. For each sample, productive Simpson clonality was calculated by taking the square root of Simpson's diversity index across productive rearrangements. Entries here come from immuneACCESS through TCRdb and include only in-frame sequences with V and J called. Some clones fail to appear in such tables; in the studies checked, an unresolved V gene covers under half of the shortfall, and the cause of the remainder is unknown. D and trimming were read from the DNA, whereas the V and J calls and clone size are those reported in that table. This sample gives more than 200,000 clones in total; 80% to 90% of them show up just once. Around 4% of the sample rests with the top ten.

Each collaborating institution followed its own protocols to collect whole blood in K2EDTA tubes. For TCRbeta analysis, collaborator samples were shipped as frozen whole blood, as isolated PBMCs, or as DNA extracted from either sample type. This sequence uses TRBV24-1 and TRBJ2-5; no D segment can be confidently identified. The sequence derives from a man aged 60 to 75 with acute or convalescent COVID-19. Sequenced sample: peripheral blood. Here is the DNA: TGTGCCACCAGTGATTCTCTGTCCCAAGAGACCCAGTACTTC. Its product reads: CATSDSLSQETQYF.